This T cell receptor (beta chain) was profiled in a study of T cell repertoires in cytomegalovirus infection. In the study overall: An indication of both CMV infection and matching HLA type came from public TCR beta signatures.

TCRdb reprocessed the reads with MiXCR, giving one entry per CDR3 protein. This sample has 500,000 or so distinct CDR3 sequences, with approximately 15% found just once. Study-level results: There were carriers of CMV plus the relevant HLA, and cumulative public TCR beta family frequency identified them. In two of eight donors, the top clonotype was HLA-C-restricted CMV-specific.

V was trimmed by 7 bases and J by 0 bases, leaving 13 bases between them. This CDR3 contains 14 residues. CDR1 MNHNY and CDR2 SVGAGI come from the germline V gene (reference sequence). This clonotype was seen a handful of times. What it binds is unknown. Sequencing was carried out using CD8+ T cells from PBMCs. The chain combines TRBV6-6 with TRBJ2-7; either TRBD1 or TRBD2 may fit D (5 bases each). The TCR sequence derives from a human donor in good health (CMV status not recorded). Some clones in this sample may be carry-over from other donors' samples. CDR3 coding DNA: TGTGCCAGCAATCGGGGACGCAACTCCTACGAGCAGTACTTC. Its protein product is CASNRGRNSYEQYF.